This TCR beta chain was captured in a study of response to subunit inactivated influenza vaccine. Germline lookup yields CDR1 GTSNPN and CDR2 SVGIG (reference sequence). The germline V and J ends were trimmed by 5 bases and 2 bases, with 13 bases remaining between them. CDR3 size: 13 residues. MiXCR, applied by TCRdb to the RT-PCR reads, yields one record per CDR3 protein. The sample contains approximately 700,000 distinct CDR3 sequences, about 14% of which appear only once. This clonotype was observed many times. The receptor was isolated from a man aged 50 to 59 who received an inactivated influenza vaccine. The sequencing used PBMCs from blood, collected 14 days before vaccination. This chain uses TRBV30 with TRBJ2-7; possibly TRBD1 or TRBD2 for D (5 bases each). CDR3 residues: CAWGGRTTYEQYF. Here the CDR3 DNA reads TGTGCCTGGGGAGGTAGGACAACCTACGAGCAGTACTTC.